A single sample is the source of the 10 T cell receptor beta chains below, sequenced in a study of T cell changes during pregnancy in multiple sclerosis. Libraries were prepared by immunoSEQ multiplex PCR; TCRdb keeps only in-frame clonotypes and omits some of them. The top ten hold around 2.1% of the sample, which has around 62,000 clones, roughly 87% seen once. Sequencing was performed on peripheral blood, taken in the second trimester of pregnancy. The receptor set was obtained from a female donor in good health, enrolled as a control in a pregnancy study.

This rearrangement joins TRBV5-1 to TRBJ2-5; 8 bases agree with TRBD2. This CDR3 has 19 residues. After removal of 4 bases from V and 2 bases from J, the junction contained 19 bases not matched to a gene. The germline gives CDR1 SGHRS, CDR2 YFSETQ. This CDR3 reads CASSLLPVAGLGSQETQYF. CDR3 nucleotides: TGCGCCAGCAGCCTACTTCCTGTAGCGGGACTTGGTTCTCAAGAGACCCAGTACTTC.

The V and J genes are TRBV29-1 and TRBJ1-2; a weak D match, TRBD1 (5 bases). This CDR3 has 13 residues. The V and J ends lost 4 bases and 2 bases respectively, with 11 bases between them. Germline V lookup: CDR1 SQVTM, CDR2 ANQGSEA. As DNA, the CDR3 is TGCAGCGTTGCGGGGGTCCCAAACTATGGCTACACCTTC. Translated, it gives CSVAGVPNYGYTF.

The chain joins TRBV28 to TRBJ2-7, with unresolved D. V lost 3 bases, J lost 3 bases, and 15 bases lay in between. The CDR3 is made up of 15 amino acids. Germline V gene lookup returns CDR1 MDHEN and CDR2 SYDVKM. CDR3 residues: CASSFLTVGLYEQYF. CDR3 coding DNA: TGTGCCAGCAGTTTTCTCACCGTGGGCCTCTACGAGCAGTACTTC.

The chain carries TRBV20-1 and TRBJ2-7; 9 bases line up with TRBD1. With 5 bases clipped from V and 10 bases from J, the junction kept 3 bases outside the gene matches. Germline lookup yields CDR1 DFQATT and CDR2 SNEGSKA (reference sequence). The CDR3 has 10 residues. The DNA for the CDR3 is TGCAGTGCTCCGGACAGGGGTCAGTACTTC. It specifies CSAPDRGQYF.

The V call is TRBV30, the J call TRBJ1-1, with 7 nucleotides matching TRBD1. J was trimmed by 0 bases and V by 1 base; bases with no gene match: 5. CDR1 is GTSNPN, CDR2 SVGIG, per germline (reference sequence). This CDR3 comprises 15 residues. The CDR3 nucleotides are TGTGCCTGGAGTGATACGACAGGGATGAACACTGAAGCTTTCTTT. The encoded protein is CAWSDTTGMNTEAFF.

V is TRBV4-2 and J is TRBJ2-7, with 9 bases aligning to TRBD2. Trimming at V came to 4 bases and at J to 3 bases, leaving 7 bases not matched to a gene. Germline V gene data show CDR1 as LGHNA and CDR2 as YNFKEQ. This CDR3 contains 15 residues. CDR3 nucleotide sequence: TGTGCCAGCAGCCCGCCCGGGACTAGCAACTACGAGCAGTACTTC. It translates to CASSPPGTSNYEQYF.

This sequence joins TRBV18 and TRBJ1-3; D ambiguous. The germline V gene encodes CDR1 KGHSH and CDR2 LQKENI. CDR3 size: 11 residues. The ends were cut back, 6 bases at V and 10 bases at J, with 10 bases in the middle. In DNA form, the CDR3 reads TGTGCCAGCTCGCCTACCGAGACCATATATTTT. Translated: CASSPTETIYF.

This clone was seen just once. The chain carries TRBV25-1 and TRBJ2-7; 8 bases fit TRBD1. Trimming took 3 bases from V and 2 from J; bases not matched to a gene: 12. This CDR3 region has 17 residues. The germline CDR1 and CDR2 sequences are MGHDK and SYGVNS. The DNA of the CDR3 is TGTGCCAGCAGTGAGGTGACGGACAGGGCTTCCCCCTACGAGCAGTACTTC. This sequence encodes CASSEVTDRASPYEQYF.

The rearrangement uses TRBV5-1 and TRBJ2-1; 8 nucleotides align to TRBD2. Trimming removed 0 bases from V and 5 bases from J; junction bases left unmatched: 1. The CDR3 covers 14 residues. Germline CDR1 and CDR2: SGHRS and YFSETQ. The CDR3 is CASSLGGRNNEQFF. The DNA for the CDR3 is TGCGCCAGCAGCTTGGGCGGGAGGAACAATGAGCAGTTCTTC.

The chain links TRBV11-3 to TRBJ2-3; no definite D call. V dropped 5 bases and J dropped 0 bases, with 6 bases sitting between them. Germline assignment: CDR1 SGHNT and CDR2 YENEEA. The CDR3 consists of 13 residues. The CDR3 region has the DNA TGTGCCAGCAGCAAGACTAGCACAGATACGCAGTATTTT. This encodes CASSKTSTDTQYF.